This T cell receptor beta chain comes out of a study of OX40 agonist ivuxolimab in advanced cancers. Overall study: Patients receiving dose escalation had hepatocellular carcinoma, melanoma, renal cell or head and neck cancer. Study-wide points: Some patients who did not respond also had low normalized T-cell clonal expansion.

This clone has only a few counts. What it recognizes is unknown. V lost 1 base and J lost 8, with 15 bases in between. Germline values: CDR1 SGHTA, CDR2 FQGNSA. The CDR3 contains 15 residues. The repertoire was sequenced with immunoSEQ multiplex PCR; TCRdb's copy has only in-frame clones and lacks some. The sample has tens of thousands of clones, 80% to 90% seen once. V is TRBV7-2 and J is TRBJ2-1; D might be TRBD2 (5 bases). The TCR sequence derives from an adult with an advanced solid tumor such as melanoma, head and neck, liver or kidney cancer. The input for sequencing was CD4+ or CD8+ T cells sorted from blood, taken in a trial of the OX40 agonist ivuxolimab. Here the CDR3 DNA reads TGTGCCAGCAGCTTAGTCGGTAGCGCCTCTTATGAGCAGTTCTTC. Its translation is CASSLVGSASYEQFF. Drawing the rest from reference TRBV7-2 and TRBJ2-1, the complete variable domain is GAGVSQSPSNKVTEKGKDVELRCDPISGHTALYWYRQSLGQGLEFLIYFQGNSAPDKSGLPSDRFSAERTGGSVSTLTIQRTQQEDSAVYLCASSLVGSASYEQFFGPGTRLTVL.